The 19 T cell receptor beta chains below come from one sample, sequenced in a study of blood T cell repertoires in COVID-19. The repertoire was sequenced with immunoSEQ multiplex PCR; TCRdb's copy has only in-frame clones and lacks some. The sample has more than 250,000 clones; around nine tenths are singletons. The sequencing sample was made of peripheral blood. Receptors originate from a man aged 50-60 years with active or convalescent COVID-19.

The chain carries TRBV7-9 and TRBJ1-1; the match to TRBD1 covers 9 bases. This CDR3 is 14 amino acids long. The J segment lost 6 bases and the V segment lost 5 bases, leaving 7 bases of the junction unmatched. CDR1 and CDR2 (germline): SEHNR, FQNEAQ (reference sequence). The chain's CDR3 is CASSTGQGWPEAFF. The DNA of the CDR3 is TGTGCCAGCAGCACGGGACAGGGATGGCCTGAAGCTTTCTTT.

The rearrangement joins TRBV28 to TRBJ1-2; TRBD1 is a possible D gene (6 bases). Trimming pared 5 bases from V and 6 bases from J, leaving 19 bases between. CDR3 size: 15 residues. Germline loops: CDR1 MDHEN, CDR2 SYDVKM. The CDR3 region is CASSPSRGAGDGYTF. CDR3 DNA sequence: TGTGCCAGCAGTCCCTCCCGTGGGGCAGGGGATGGCTACACCTTC.

This clone was detected only once. The rearrangement links TRBV5-1 to TRBJ2-1, with 11 bases identical to TRBD2. Per germline, CDR1 SGHRS and CDR2 YFSETQ. V was pared by 4 bases and J by 8 bases, with 8 bases of the junction left unmatched. CDR3 length: 15 residues. In DNA form, the CDR3 reads TGCGCCAGCAGCACGTCTAGCGGGAGGAGGGATGAGCAGTTCTTC. This gives the protein CASSTSSGRRDEQFF.

In DNA form, the CDR3 reads TGTGCCAGCCGGGACAGCCGGAATGAAAAACTGTTTTTT. Translating gives CASRDSRNEKLFF. V gene TRBV28 combines with J gene TRBJ1-4, with 7 nucleotides matching TRBD1. V shed 8 bases, J shed 5 bases, and the junction held 5 bases outside the gene matches. The CDR3 consists of 13 residues. The germline CDR1 and CDR2 sequences are MDHEN and SYDVKM.

This chain joins TRBV3-1 (or the pseudogene TRBV3-2) and TRBJ2-3, with 10 bases lining up with TRBD2. The CDR3 loop spans 15 amino acids. The V segment lost 3 bases and the J segment 1 base; nucleotides outside the gene matches: 1. The germline V gene encodes CDR1 LGHDT and CDR2 YNNKEL (reference sequence). The CDR3 bases are TGTGCCAGCAGCCACCTAGCGGGAGGCACAGATACGCAGTATTTT. Its translation is CASSHLAGGTDTQYF.

This clone was seen only once. The rearrangement links TRBV24-1 to TRBJ2-5; D remains ambiguous. There are 13 residues in the CDR3. V gave up 3 bases and J gave up 2 bases, with 6 bases separating them. Germline CDR1 and CDR2: KGHDR and SFDVKD. CDR3 in amino acids: CATSDPPQETQYF. The DNA for the CDR3 is TGTGCCACCAGTGATCCCCCACAAGAGACCCAGTACTTC.

The chain uses TRBV7-3 and TRBJ2-1; 9 bases map to TRBD1. This CDR3 is 15 amino acids long. J lost 1 base, V lost 6 bases, and 4 bases had no gene match. Germline-derived CDR1 and CDR2 are SGHTA and FQGTGA. CDR3 DNA sequence: TGTGCCAGCAGACAGACAGGGGGGTCCTACAATGAGCAGTTCTTC. Its translation: CASRQTGGSYNEQFF.

This clone turned up a few times. The chain joins TRBV5-6 to TRBJ2-5; D gene ambiguous. The CDR3 is 15 amino acids. The V and J ends lost 4 bases and 2 bases respectively, with 15 bases between them. Looked up from germline, CDR1 is SGHDT and CDR2 is YYEEEE. The CDR3 DNA is TGTGCCAGCAGCCCGGCCATGGCGCGGCAAGAGACCCAGTACTTC. Its protein product is CASSPAMARQETQYF.

The V call is TRBV7-6, the J call TRBJ2-2; 8 bases fit TRBD2. The CDR3 totals 16 residues. After removal of 1 base from V and 2 bases from J, the junction contained 3 bases not matched to a gene. The germline V gene encodes CDR1 SGHVS and CDR2 FNYEAQ. The CDR3 loop reads CASSLELAVNTGELFF. Written as DNA, the CDR3 is TGTGCCAGCAGCTTAGAACTAGCGGTCAACACCGGGGAGCTGTTTTTT.

The rearrangement links TRBV5-6 to TRBJ2-7; a weak D match, TRBD1 (6 bases). The CDR3 contains 12 residues. CDR1 is SGHDT, CDR2 YYEEEE, per germline. Trimming took 4 bases from V and 2 from J, leaving 7 bases between them. The CDR3 DNA reads TGTGCCAGCAGCGCAGGGGCCTACGAGCAGTACTTC. Protein: CASSAGAYEQYF.

Remarks on this clone: The same CDR3 can be traced to other DNA sequences in this sample. The gene calls are TRBV5-1 and TRBJ2-5, with 7 bases that match TRBD1. The CDR3 runs 13 residues. Germline loops: CDR1 SGHRS, CDR2 YFSETQ. The junction had 6 bases not matched to a gene; V was cut back by 5 bases and J by 5 bases. The CDR3 here is CASSPTGEETQYF. The CDR3 nucleotides read TGCGCCAGCAGTCCCACAGGGGAGGAGACCCAGTACTTC.

This chain links TRBV27 with TRBJ1-3; D may be TRBD1 (5 bases). Looked up from germline, CDR1 is MNHEY and CDR2 is SMNVEV (reference sequence). The germline V and J ends were trimmed by 10 bases and 0 bases, with 16 bases remaining between them. The CDR3 extends over 15 amino acids. The DNA for the CDR3 is TGTGCCACCCCGGGGGATCCTGGCTCTGGAAACACCATATATTTT. Amino acid sequence: CATPGDPGSGNTIYF.

The gene calls are TRBV6-5 and TRBJ2-2; D possibly corresponds to TRBD2 (6 bases). Germline V gene sequence: CDR1 MNHEY, CDR2 SVGAGI. The CDR3 runs to 14 residues. The V gene lost 11 bases and the J gene lost 2 bases, with 15 bases spanning the gap. CDR3 sequence (DNA): TGTGCCGGTGCCGGGGGTTTCAACACCGGGGAGCTGTTTTTT. As protein: CAGAGGFNTGELFF.

This sequence joins TRBV19 and TRBJ1-1; D ambiguous. The length of the CDR3 is 13 residues. The germline CDR1 and CDR2 sequences are LNHDA and SQIVND (reference sequence). V was cut by 3 bases and J by 9 bases, with 14 bases left in between. The CDR3 DNA sequence: TGTGCCAGTAGTATCGGAACAGTCCCGCAAGCTTTCTTT. This codes for CASSIGTVPQAFF. The variable domain in full, with the rest retrieved from reference TRBV19 and TRBJ1-1, is DGGITQSPKYLFRKEGQNVTLSCEQNLNHDAMYWYRQDPGQGLRLIYYSQIVNDFQKGDIAEGYSVSREKKESFPLTVTSAQKNPTAFYLCASSIGTVPQAFFGQGTRLTVV.

This clone was picked up a small number of times. The rearrangement joins TRBV4-3 to TRBJ1-6; D unresolved. The CDR3 contains 14 residues. Trimming removed 0 bases from V and 16 bases from J, with 16 bases in between. Per the germline V gene, CDR1 is LGHNA and CDR2 is YSLEER. CDR3 DNA: TGCGCCAGCAGCCAAGATATCCGGGTCTTAACTCTCCACTTT. Its protein is CASSQDIRVLTLHF.

The V call is TRBV9, the J call TRBJ2-3, with 15 bases that match TRBD2. The V gene's germline CDR1 is SGDLS and CDR2 YYNGEE. J lost 3 bases, V lost 7 bases, and 6 bases had no gene match. This CDR3 region has 16 residues. Here the CDR3 reads CASGTSGRKVTDTQYF. The CDR3 bases are TGTGCCAGCGGGACTAGCGGGAGGAAGGTAACAGATACGCAGTATTTT.

The chain combines TRBV5-6 with TRBJ2-7; weak D call: TRBD2 (6 bases). Germline-derived CDR1 and CDR2 are SGHDT and YYEEEE. Between the trimmed V and J ends, which lost 7 bases and 5 bases, there was a span of 19 bases. This CDR3 spans 14 amino acids. The CDR3 sequence is CASGLLGRTHEQYF. For the CDR3, the DNA is TGTGCCAGCGGCCTTTTGGGGAGGACCCACGAGCAGTACTTC.

This sequence joins TRBV19 and TRBJ1-1; the D is unclear. Germline lookup yields CDR1 LNHDA and CDR2 SQIVND (reference sequence). The V and J ends lost 3 bases and 0 bases respectively, with 8 bases between them. The CDR3 has 14 amino acids. CDR3 sequence reads: CASSIGLMNTEAFF. Here the CDR3 DNA reads TGTGCCAGTAGTATTGGGCTAATGAACACTGAAGCTTTCTTT.

This clone was counted a few times. V is TRBV18 and J is TRBJ1-1; 9 positions agree with TRBD1. With V trimmed by 4 bases and J by 4 bases, 10 bases remained unmatched. Germline V gene lookup returns CDR1 KGHSH and CDR2 LQKENI. This CDR3 is built from 16 residues. CDR3 DNA sequence: TGTGCCAGCTCACAGACGACAGGGGGTTGGGGCACTGAAGCTTTCTTT. The encoded protein is CASSQTTGGWGTEAFF.